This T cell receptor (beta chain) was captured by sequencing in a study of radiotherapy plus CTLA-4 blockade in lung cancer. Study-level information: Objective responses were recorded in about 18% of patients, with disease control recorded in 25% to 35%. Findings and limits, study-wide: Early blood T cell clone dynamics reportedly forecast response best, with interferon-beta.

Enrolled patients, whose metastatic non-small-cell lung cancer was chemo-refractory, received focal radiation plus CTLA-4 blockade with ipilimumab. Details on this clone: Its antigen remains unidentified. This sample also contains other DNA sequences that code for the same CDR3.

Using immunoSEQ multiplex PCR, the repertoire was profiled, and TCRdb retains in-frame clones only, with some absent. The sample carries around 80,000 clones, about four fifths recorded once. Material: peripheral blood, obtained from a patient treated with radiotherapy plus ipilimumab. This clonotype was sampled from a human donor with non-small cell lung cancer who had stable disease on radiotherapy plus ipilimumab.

The CDR3 here is CASSVGLGNTEAFF. The CDR3 bases are TGTGCCAGCAGCGTAGGGTTAGGGAACACTGAAGCTTTCTTT. V is TRBV9 and J is TRBJ1-1; D is undetermined. CDR3 length: 14 residues. Between the trimmed V and J ends, which lost 0 bases and 1 base, there was a span of 7 bases. CDR1 is SGDLS, CDR2 YYNGEE, per germline.